This entry lists 9 T cell receptor beta chains sequenced from one sample in a study of preoperative IRX-2 immunotherapy in early breast cancer. Specified treatment: preoperative locoregional IRX-2 cytokine immunotherapy. TCRdb keeps only in-frame clones here, not all; method: immunoSEQ multiplex PCR. The data contain tens of thousands of clones, roughly 91% of them seen just once; the ten biggest clones take up less than 2%. The material sequenced was tumor tissue, taken after IRX-2 immunotherapy. The source of these receptors is a human donor with breast cancer.

This chain connects TRBV11-3 to TRBJ2-7, with D perhaps matching TRBD1 (7 bases). The germline gives CDR1 SGHNT, CDR2 YENEEA. V dropped 4 bases and J dropped 2 bases, with 15 bases sitting between them. The CDR3 runs to 15 residues. This chain's CDR3 is CASSSGGGGTYEQYF. The CDR3 DNA reads as TGTGCCAGCAGCTCCGGAGGGGGCGGAACCTACGAGCAGTACTTC.

The table lists this clone with a few counts. The CDR3 here is CASSLLLVVGNEQFF. The CDR3 bases are TGTGCCAGCAGCTTACTGCTAGTAGTGGGCAATGAGCAGTTCTTC. The chain links TRBV11-3 to TRBJ2-1; D unclear. Germline lookup yields CDR1 SGHNT and CDR2 YENEEA. V was pared by 2 bases and J by 6 bases, with 14 bases between. This CDR3 region has 15 residues.

The V gene is TRBV7-1, the J gene TRBJ1-5; 8 bases align to TRBD1. TRBV7-1 is identified as an open reading frame with a role that is uncertain. V shed 5 bases, J shed 5 bases, and the junction held 11 bases outside the gene matches. CDR3 length equals 16 residues. CDR3: CASSIGWTGPDQPQHF. CDR3 nucleotide sequence: TGTGCCAGCAGCATAGGATGGACAGGGCCGGATCAGCCCCAGCATTTT.

The chain couples TRBV11-3 to TRBJ2-5; TRBD2 matches at 12 bases. The CDR3 is 15 residues long. J lost 3 bases, V lost 5 bases, and 4 bases had no gene match. Per the germline V gene, CDR1 is SGHNT and CDR2 is YENEEA. The CDR3 DNA is TGTGCCAGCAGCACATGGACTAGCGGGGAAGAGACCCAGTACTTC. As protein: CASSTWTSGEETQYF.

The chain joins TRBV6-8 to TRBJ1-1, with D perhaps TRBD1 (5 bases). The length of the CDR3 is 14 residues. CDR1 is MNHGY, CDR2 SAAAGT, per germline. The ends were cut back, 2 bases at V and 12 bases at J, with 19 bases in the middle. The CDR3: CASSYKTFSGKTFF. The CDR3 region has the DNA TGTGCCAGCAGTTACAAGACCTTTTCAGGGAAGACTTTCTTT.

The rearrangement uses TRBV11-3 and TRBJ2-7; D possibly matches TRBD1 or TRBD2 (5 bases each). The ends were cut back, 5 bases at V and 3 bases at J, with 17 bases in the middle. This CDR3 has 15 amino acids. CDR1 and CDR2 from the germline V gene are SGHNT and YENEEA. This CDR3 reads CASSRTRDGFYEQYF. The CDR3 DNA reads TGTGCCAGCAGCCGGACCCGGGACGGTTTCTACGAGCAGTACTTC.

The chain has TRBV6-8 and TRBJ1-1; D is unresolved. The CDR3 runs 13 residues. CDR1 is MNHGY, CDR2 SAAAGT, per germline. Trimming shortened V by 2 bases and J by 0 bases, and 4 bases separated the two germline ends. The CDR3 loop reads CASSYEVNTEAFF. In DNA, the CDR3 is TGTGCCAGCAGTTACGAGGTGAACACTGAAGCTTTCTTT.

The CDR3 loop is CAWSIGTAGNEQFF. DNA of the CDR3: TGTGCCTGGAGTATCGGGACCGCAGGCAATGAGCAGTTCTTC. V gene TRBV30 combines with J gene TRBJ2-1; D may correspond to TRBD1 or TRBD2 (5 bases each). In germline, CDR1 is GTSNPN, CDR2 SVGIG (reference sequence). The V and J ends lost 2 bases and 6 bases respectively, with 14 bases between them. The CDR3 covers 14 residues.

The gene calls are TRBV27 and TRBJ1-5; no clear D gene. CDR3 length: 13 amino acids. The germline gives CDR1 MNHEY, CDR2 SMNVEV (reference sequence). Trimming removed 4 bases from V and 6 bases from J, with 10 bases in between. In DNA, the CDR3 is TGTGCCAGCAGTTGGAAGGGAGGTCAGCCCCAGCATTTT. It is translated as CASSWKGGQPQHF.